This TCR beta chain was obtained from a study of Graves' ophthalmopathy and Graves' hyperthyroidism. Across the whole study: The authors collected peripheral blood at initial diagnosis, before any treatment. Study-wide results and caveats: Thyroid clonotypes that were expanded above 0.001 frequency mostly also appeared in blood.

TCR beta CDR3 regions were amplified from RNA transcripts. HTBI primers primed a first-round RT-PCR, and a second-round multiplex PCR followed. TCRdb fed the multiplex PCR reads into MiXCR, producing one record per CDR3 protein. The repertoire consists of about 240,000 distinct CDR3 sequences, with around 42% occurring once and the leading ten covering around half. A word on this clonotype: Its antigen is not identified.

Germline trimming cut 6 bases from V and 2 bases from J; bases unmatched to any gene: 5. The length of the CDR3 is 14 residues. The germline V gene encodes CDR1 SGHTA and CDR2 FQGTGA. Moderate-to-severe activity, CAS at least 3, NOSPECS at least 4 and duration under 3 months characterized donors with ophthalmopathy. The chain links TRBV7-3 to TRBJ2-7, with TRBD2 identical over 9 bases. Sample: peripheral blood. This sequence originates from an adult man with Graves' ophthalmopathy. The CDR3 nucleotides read TGTGCCAGCAGTTTCGCGGGAGGGCCCTACGAGCAGTACTTC. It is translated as CASSFAGGPYEQYF.